The rows below give T cell receptor beta chains drawn from one sample of a study of OX40 agonist ivuxolimab in advanced cancers. The protocol was immunoSEQ multiplex PCR, while the TCRdb copy is restricted to in-frame clones and leaves out a portion. Among roughly 79,000 clones listed, less than 85% were seen once. Material: CD4+ or CD8+ T cells sorted from blood, obtained in a trial of the OX40 agonist ivuxolimab. These receptors were taken from an adult with an advanced solid tumor such as melanoma, head and neck, liver or kidney cancer. Both conserved end residues are part of each CDR3.

V gene	J gene	CDR3 protein
TRBV19	TRBJ2-5	CASSPDRVETQYF
TRBV5-1	TRBJ2-7	CASSFGLAAYEQYF
TRBV29-1	TRBJ2-5	CSAVQGRETQYF
TRBV5-1	TRBJ2-7	CASSLWTADSYEQYF
TRBV4-1	TRBJ2-1	CASSQETPDSYNEQFF
TRBV10-3	TRBJ1-2	CAISEGGTNSNYGYTF
TRBV7-2	TRBJ2-7	CASSLASGSSYEQYF
TRBV7-9	TRBJ1-6	CASSLALNSPLHF
TRBV4-1	TRBJ2-1	CASSLGERALNEQFF
TRBV7-2	TRBJ2-7	CASSGQVATYEQYF
TRBV27	NA	CASSSVLTYEQYF
TRBV28	TRBJ1-2	CASSPAVQYGYTF
TRBV5-5	TRBJ2-4	CASSQGLAGGLGDIQYF
TRBV11-3	TRBJ2-5	CASSFYRSIQTQYF
TRBV25-1	TRBJ2-7	CASSGIAGGRSYEQYF
TRBV27	TRBJ1-1	CASSPQLGVAEAFF
TRBV11-2	TRBJ2-7	CASSFTGAYEQYF
TRBV30	TRBJ2-7	CAWGGPSEQYF